This entry concerns a single T cell receptor (beta chain). Per the germline V gene, CDR1 is MNHEY and CDR2 is SMNVEV (reference sequence). The V end was cut by 5 bases, the J end by 4 bases, with 9 bases between. The CDR3 is made up of 13 amino acids. The source of the sample is a study of blood T cell repertoires in COVID-19. Produced via immunoSEQ multiplex PCR; TCRdb's table is partial and in-frame only. The top ten hold approximately 15% of the sample, which has approximately 15,000 clones, around nine tenths seen once. This sequence originates from a human donor with active COVID-19. The donor label of this sample is uncertain. The chain combines TRBV27 with TRBJ1-5; D unclear. Sequenced: peripheral blood. The CDR3 DNA sequence: TGTGCCAGCAGTCCCTATGAGAATCAGCCCCAGCATTTT. Translating gives CASSPYENQPQHF.